The clone carrying this T cell receptor beta chain was seen just once. As yet, its antigen is unknown. Once extracted for a subset, genomic DNA was divided evenly among several immunoSEQ plates. TCRdb's table, derived via immunoSEQ multiplex PCR, lists solely in-frame clones and lacks some. The table shows over 2 million clones, with over 85% occurring only once. This sample is drawn from a study of shared clonotypes between healthy human individuals. Study-level findings and limits: The study found roughly 5% of naive CD4 clonotypes shared across a few donors. All-four-donor shared clonotypes had higher generation probabilities than non-shared clonotypes did.

V was pared by 5 bases and J by 7 bases, with 11 bases of the junction left unmatched. CDR3 length equals 15 residues. Germline V lookup: CDR1 MNHEY, CDR2 SVGAGI. CD45RO-negative, CCR7-positively selected cells formed the naive CD8 fraction, excluding terminally differentiated effector memory CD45RA+ cells. The source material was naive CD8+ T cells sorted from blood. The receptor comes from a man younger than 30 in good health. The chain links TRBV6-5 to TRBJ1-5, with 7 positions matching TRBD1. CDR3 protein: CASSPSWQGDQPQHF. Written as DNA, the CDR3 is TGTGCCAGCAGTCCGTCCTGGCAGGGGGACCAGCCCCAGCATTTT.